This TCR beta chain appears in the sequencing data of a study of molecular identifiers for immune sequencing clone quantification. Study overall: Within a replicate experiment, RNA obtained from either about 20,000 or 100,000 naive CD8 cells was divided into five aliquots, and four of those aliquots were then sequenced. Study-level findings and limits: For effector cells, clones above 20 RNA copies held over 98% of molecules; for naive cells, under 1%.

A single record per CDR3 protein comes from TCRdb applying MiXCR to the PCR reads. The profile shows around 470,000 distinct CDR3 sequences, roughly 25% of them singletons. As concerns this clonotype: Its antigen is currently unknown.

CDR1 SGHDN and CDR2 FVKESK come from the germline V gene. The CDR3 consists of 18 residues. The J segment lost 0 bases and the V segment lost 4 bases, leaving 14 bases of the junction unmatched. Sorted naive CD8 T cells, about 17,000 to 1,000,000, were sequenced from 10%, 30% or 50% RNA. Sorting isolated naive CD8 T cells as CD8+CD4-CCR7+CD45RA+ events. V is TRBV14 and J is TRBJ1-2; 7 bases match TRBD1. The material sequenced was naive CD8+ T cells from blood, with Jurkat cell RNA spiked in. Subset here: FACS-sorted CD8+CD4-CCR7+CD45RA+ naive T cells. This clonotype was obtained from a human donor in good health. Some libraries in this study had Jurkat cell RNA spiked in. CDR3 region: CASSPPDPGQLANYGYTF. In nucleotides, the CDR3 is TGTGCCAGCAGCCCTCCTGACCCGGGACAGCTAGCTAACTATGGCTACACCTTC. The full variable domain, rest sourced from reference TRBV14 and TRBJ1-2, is EAGVTQFPSHSVIEKGQTVTLRCDPISGHDNLYWYRRVMGKEIKFLLHFVKESKQDESGMPNNRFLAERTGGTYSTLKVQPAELEDSGVYFCASSPPDPGQLANYGYTFGSGTRLTVV.